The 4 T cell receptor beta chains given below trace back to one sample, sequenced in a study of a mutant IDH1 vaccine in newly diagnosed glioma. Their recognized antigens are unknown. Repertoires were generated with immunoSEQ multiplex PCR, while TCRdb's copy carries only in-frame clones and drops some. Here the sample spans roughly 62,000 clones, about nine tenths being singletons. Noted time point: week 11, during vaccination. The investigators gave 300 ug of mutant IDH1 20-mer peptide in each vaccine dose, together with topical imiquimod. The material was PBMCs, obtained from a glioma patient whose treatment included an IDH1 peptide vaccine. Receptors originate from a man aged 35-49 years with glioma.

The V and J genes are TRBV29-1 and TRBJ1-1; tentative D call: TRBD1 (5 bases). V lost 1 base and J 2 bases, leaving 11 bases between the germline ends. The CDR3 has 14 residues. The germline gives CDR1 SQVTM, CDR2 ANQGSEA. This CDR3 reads CSVEVAGTNTEAFF. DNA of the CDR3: TGCAGCGTTGAAGTTGCGGGGACCAACACTGAAGCTTTCTTT.

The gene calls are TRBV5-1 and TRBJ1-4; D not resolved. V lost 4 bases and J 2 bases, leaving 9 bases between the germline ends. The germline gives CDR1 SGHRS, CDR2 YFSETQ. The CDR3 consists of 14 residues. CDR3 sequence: CASSPGPTNEKLFF. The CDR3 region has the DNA TGCGCCAGCAGCCCCGGACCCACTAATGAAAAACTGTTTTTT.

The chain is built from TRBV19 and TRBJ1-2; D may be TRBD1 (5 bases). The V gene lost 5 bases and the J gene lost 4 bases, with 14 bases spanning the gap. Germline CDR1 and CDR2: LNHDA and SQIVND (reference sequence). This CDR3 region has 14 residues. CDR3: CASSHPGVSYGYTF. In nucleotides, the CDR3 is TGTGCCAGTAGTCACCCGGGGGTCTCCTATGGCTACACCTTC.

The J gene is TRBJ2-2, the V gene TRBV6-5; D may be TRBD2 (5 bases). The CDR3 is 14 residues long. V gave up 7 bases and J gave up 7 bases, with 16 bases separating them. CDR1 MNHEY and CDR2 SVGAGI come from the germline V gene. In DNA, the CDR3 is TGTGCCAGCACCTTTCTCGGGGTTTACGGGGAGCTGTTTTTT. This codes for CASTFLGVYGELFF.